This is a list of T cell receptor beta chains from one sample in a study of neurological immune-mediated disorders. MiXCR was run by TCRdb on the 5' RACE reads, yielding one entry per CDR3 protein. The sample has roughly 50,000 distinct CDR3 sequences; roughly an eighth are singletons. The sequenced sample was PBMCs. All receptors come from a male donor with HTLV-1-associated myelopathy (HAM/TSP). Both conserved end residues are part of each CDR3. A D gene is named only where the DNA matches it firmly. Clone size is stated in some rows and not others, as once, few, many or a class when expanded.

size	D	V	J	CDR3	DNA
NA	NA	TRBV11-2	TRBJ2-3	CASSLDLTDTQYF	TGTGCCAGCAGCTTAGATCTGACAGATACGCAGTATTTT
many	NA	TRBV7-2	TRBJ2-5	CATRQTNQETQYF	TGTGCCACCAGACAGACAAACCAAGAGACCCAGTACTTC
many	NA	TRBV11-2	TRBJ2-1	CASSSPPRGSYNEQFF	TGTGCCAGCAGCTCCCCCCCAAGGGGCTCCTACAATGAGCAGTTCTTC
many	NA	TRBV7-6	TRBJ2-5	CASSLHQETQYF	TGTGCCAGCAGTCTACATCAAGAGACCCAGTACTTC
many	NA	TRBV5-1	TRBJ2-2	CASSVKPGTGELFF	TGCGCCAGCAGTGTAAAGCCAGGTACCGGGGAGCTGTTTTTT
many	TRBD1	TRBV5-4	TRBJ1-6	CASSRGQANSPLHF	TGTGCCAGCAGCAGGGGACAGGCGAACTCACCCCTCCACTTT
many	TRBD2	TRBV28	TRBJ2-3	CASSLRGAGGRDTQYF	TGTGCCAGCAGTTTACGCGGTGCGGGGGGCCGAGATACGCAGTATTTT
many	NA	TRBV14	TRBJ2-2	CASTGNTGELFF	TGTGCCAGCACAGGGAACACCGGGGAGCTGTTTTTT
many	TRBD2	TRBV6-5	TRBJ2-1	CASSYSWGGISRNEQFF	TGTGCCAGCAGTTACTCGTGGGGAGGGATCAGTCGTAATGAGCAGTTCTTC
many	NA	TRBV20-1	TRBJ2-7	CSASDGTSYEQYF	TGCAGTGCTAGCGACGGGACGTCCTACGAGCAGTACTTC
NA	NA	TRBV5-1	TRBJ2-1	CASSLAKGLNEQFF	TGTGCCAGCAGCTTGGCCAAGGGTCTCAATGAGCAGTTCTTC
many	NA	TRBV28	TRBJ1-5	CASSLPPRQPQHF	TGTGCCAGCAGTCTGCCGCCCCGCCAGCCCCAGCATTTT
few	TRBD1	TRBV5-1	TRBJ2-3	CASSRRGSDRGSRRADTQYF	TGCGCCAGCAGCCGACGGGGCTCGGACAGGGGAAGTAGGAGGGCAGATACGCAGTATTTT
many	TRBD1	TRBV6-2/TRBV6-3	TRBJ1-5	CASSRDRVGNQPQHF	TGTGCCAGCAGTCGGGACAGGGTGGGCAATCAGCCCCAGCATTTT
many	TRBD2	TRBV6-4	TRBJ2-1	CASSDSRGGYNEQFF	TGTGCCAGCAGTGACTCGCGGGGGGGGTACAATGAGCAGTTCTTC
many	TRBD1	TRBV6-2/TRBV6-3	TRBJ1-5	CASRSGGATQPQHF	TGTGCCAGCAGGTCAGGGGGAGCGACTCAGCCCCAGCATTTT
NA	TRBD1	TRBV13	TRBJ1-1	CASRGQPYTEAFF	TGTGCCAGCAGGGGACAGCCATACACTGAAGCTTTCTTT
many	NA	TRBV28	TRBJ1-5	CASSLASGRNQPQHF	TGTGCCAGCAGTTTAGCGTCCGGGAGGAATCAGCCCCAGCATTTT
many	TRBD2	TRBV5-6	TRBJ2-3	CASSRSGGGTDTQYF	TGTGCCAGCAGCCGTTCTGGGGGGGGGACAGATACGCAGTATTTT
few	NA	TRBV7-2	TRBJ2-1	CASSVQSSRGNEQFF	TGTGCCAGCAGCGTACAGAGTAGTAGGGGCAATGAGCAGTTCTTC
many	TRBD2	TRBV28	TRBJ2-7	CASSPPPWTSGRVEQYF	TGTGCCAGCAGTCCCCCTCCATGGACTAGCGGGAGAGTGGAGCAGTACTTC
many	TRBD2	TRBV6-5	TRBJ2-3	CASSSGTRAPTSTDTQYF	TGTGCCAGCAGTTCCGGGACTAGGGCCCCTACTAGCACAGATACGCAGTATTTT
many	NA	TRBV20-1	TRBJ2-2	CSARDRTRLLNTGELFF	TGCAGTGCTAGAGATCGGACGCGTCTTCTCAACACCGGGGAGCTGTTTTTT
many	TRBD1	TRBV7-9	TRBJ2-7	CASSFPIRGLSYEQYF	TGTGCCAGCAGCTTTCCTATCAGGGGGCTATCCTACGAGCAGTACTTC
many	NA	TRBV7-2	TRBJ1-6	CASSTGPYDGPLHF	TGTGCCAGCAGCACGGGCCCTTATGACGGACCCCTCCACTTT
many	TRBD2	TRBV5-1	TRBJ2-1	CASHLAGGPGEQFF	TGCGCCAGCCATTTAGCGGGGGGGCCGGGTGAGCAGTTCTTC
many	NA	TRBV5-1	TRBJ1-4	CASSSGTGSEKLFF	TGCGCCAGCAGCTCCGGGACCGGCAGCGAGAAACTGTTTTTT
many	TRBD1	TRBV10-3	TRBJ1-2	CAISRGGQASVYTF	TGTGCCATCAGTCGGGGGGGACAGGCCTCTGTCTACACCTTC
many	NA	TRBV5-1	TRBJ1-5	CASSLELNQPQHF	TGCGCCAGCAGCTTGGAACTCAATCAGCCCCAGCATTTT
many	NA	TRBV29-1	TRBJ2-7	CSVQGPSYEQYF	TGCAGCGTTCAGGGCCCTTCCTACGAGCAGTACTTC
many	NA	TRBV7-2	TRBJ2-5	CASRASTLQETQYF	TGTGCCAGCAGGGCTAGTACCCTGCAAGAGACCCAGTACTTC
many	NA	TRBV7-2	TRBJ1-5	CASSPGGGRSNQPQHF	TGTGCCAGCAGCCCGGGGGGAGGGCGAAGCAATCAGCCCCAGCATTTT
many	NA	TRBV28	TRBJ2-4	CASSLSVLTGRVGKNIQYF	TGTGCCAGCAGTTTATCGGTATTAACAGGGAGGGTTGGCAAAAACATTCAGTACTTC
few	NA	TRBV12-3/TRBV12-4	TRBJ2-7	CASTIASGEQYF	TGTGCCAGCACGATCGCCTCGGGCGAGCAGTACTTC
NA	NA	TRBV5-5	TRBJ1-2	CASSLASSISGYGYTF	TGTGCCAGCAGCTTGGCCTCCAGCATTAGTGGGTATGGCTACACCTTC
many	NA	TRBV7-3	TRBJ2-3	CASSPQGGYTDTQYF	TGTGCCAGCAGCCCACAGGGGGGGTACACAGATACGCAGTATTTT
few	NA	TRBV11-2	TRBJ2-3	CASTYLEAEDTQYF	TGTGCCAGCACTTACTTGGAGGCGGAAGATACGCAGTATTTT
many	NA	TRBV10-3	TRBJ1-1	CAISKGPVQNTEAFF	TGTGCCATCAGTAAAGGGCCTGTTCAGAACACTGAAGCTTTCTTT
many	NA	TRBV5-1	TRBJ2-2	CASSLEGNTGELFF	TGCGCCAGCAGCTTGGAGGGGAACACCGGGGAGCTGTTTTTT
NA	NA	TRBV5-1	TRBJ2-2	CASSSPSRRSRELFF	TGCGCCAGCAGCTCCCCCTCTAGGCGTTCGAGGGAGCTGTTTTTT
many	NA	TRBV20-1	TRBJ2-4	CSAHDGGPKNIQYF	TGCAGTGCTCACGACGGGGGGCCCAAAAACATTCAGTACTTC
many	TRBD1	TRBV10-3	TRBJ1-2	CAISESPDRGANYGYTF	TGTGCCATCAGTGAATCCCCCGACAGGGGAGCTAACTATGGCTACACCTTC
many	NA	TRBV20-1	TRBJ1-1	CSASGPRGAFF	TGCAGTGCTAGTGGACCCCGGGGGGCTTTCTTT
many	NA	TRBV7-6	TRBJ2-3	CASSPRDSTDTQYF	TGTGCCAGCAGCCCTCGTGACAGCACAGATACGCAGTATTTT
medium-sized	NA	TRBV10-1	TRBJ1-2	CASSDGASYTF	TGCGCCAGCAGTGATGGGGCCAGCTACACCTTC
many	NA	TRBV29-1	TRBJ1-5	CSVGWMGPNQPQHF	TGCAGCGTTGGCTGGATGGGGCCCAATCAGCCCCAGCATTTT
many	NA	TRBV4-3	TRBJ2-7	CASSQDLRGLNEQYF	TGCGCCAGCAGCCAAGATTTACGGGGATTGAACGAGCAGTACTTC
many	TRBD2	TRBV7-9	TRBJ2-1	CASSFRGWTSGGVSSYNEQFF	TGTGCCAGCAGCTTTCGGGGGTGGACTAGCGGGGGGGTTAGCTCCTACAATGAGCAGTTCTTC
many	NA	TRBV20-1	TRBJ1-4	CSARTPVASNEKLFF	TGCAGTGCTAGAACCCCCGTAGCGTCTAATGAAAAACTGTTTTTT
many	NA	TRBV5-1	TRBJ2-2	CASSLSSGGTGELFF	TGCGCCAGCAGCTTGAGTAGCGGTGGCACCGGGGAGCTGTTTTTT
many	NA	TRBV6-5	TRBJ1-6	CASSYVQGDSPLHF	TGTGCCAGCAGTTACGTGCAGGGAGACTCACCCCTCCACTTT
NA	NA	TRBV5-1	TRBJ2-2	CASSLLSGSGELFF	TGCGCCAGCAGCTTGTTATCCGGGAGCGGGGAGCTGTTTTTT
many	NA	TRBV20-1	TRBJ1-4	CSASRGGRGEKLFF	TGCAGTGCTAGCCGAGGGGGGCGAGGTGAAAAACTGTTTTTT
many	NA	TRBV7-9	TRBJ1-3	CASSYGEGNTIYF	TGTGCCAGCAGCTACGGTGAGGGAAACACCATATATTTT
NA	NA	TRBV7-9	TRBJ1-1	CASSPRGAGTEAFF	TGTGCCAGCAGCCCGAGGGGTGCGGGCACTGAAGCTTTCTTT
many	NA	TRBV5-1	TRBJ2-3	CASSFIPDTQYF	TGCGCCAGCAGTTTTATACCAGATACGCAGTATTTT
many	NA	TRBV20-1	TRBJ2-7	CSAPISLYEQYF	TGCAGTGCTCCGATCTCCCTCTACGAGCAGTACTTC
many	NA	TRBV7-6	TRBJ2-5	CASLSLAGEETQYF	TGTGCCAGTCTCTCCTTGGCAGGGGAGGAGACCCAGTACTTC
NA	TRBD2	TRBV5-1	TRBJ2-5	CASSPPGGGVAQYF	TGCGCCAGCAGCCCCCCCGGCGGGGGAGTTGCCCAGTACTTC